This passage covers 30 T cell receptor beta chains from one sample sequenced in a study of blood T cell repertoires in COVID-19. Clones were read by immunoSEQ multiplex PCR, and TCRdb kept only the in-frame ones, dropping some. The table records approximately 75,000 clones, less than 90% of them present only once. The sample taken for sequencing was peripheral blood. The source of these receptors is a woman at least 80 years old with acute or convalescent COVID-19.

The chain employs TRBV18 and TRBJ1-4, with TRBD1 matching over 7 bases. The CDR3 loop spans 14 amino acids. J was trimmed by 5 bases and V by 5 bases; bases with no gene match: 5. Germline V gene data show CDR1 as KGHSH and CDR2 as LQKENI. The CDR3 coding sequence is TGTGCCAGCTCAAGGGACAGTCGGAATGAAAAACTGTTTTTT. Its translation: CASSRDSRNEKLFF.

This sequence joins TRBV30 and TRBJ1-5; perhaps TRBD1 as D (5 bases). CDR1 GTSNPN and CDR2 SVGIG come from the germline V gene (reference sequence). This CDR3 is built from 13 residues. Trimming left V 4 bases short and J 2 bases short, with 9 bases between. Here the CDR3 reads CAWKGVGNQPQHF. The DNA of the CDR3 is TGTGCCTGGAAAGGGGTGGGCAATCAGCCCCAGCATTTT.

CDR3 sequence: CASSLEVGGSHNEQFF. The CDR3 coding sequence is TGTGCCAGCAGCTTAGAGGTTGGCGGGAGCCACAATGAGCAGTTCTTC. The gene calls are TRBV7-8 and TRBJ2-1; 7 positions match TRBD2. J gave up 5 bases and V 1 base, and 8 bases lay outside the gene matches. The CDR3 runs to 16 residues. Germline V lookup: CDR1 SGHVS, CDR2 FQNEAQ.

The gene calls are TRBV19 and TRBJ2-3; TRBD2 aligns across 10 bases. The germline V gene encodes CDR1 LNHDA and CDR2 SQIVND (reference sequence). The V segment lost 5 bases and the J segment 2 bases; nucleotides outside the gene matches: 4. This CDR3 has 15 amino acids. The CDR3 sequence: CASSGLADTTDTQYF. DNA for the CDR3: TGTGCCAGTAGTGGACTAGCGGATACCACAGATACGCAGTATTTT. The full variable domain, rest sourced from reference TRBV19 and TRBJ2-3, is DGGITQSPKYLFRKEGQNVTLSCEQNLNHDAMYWYRQDPGQGLRLIYYSQIVNDFQKGDIAEGYSVSREKKESFPLTVTSAQKNPTAFYLCASSGLADTTDTQYFGPGTRLTVL.

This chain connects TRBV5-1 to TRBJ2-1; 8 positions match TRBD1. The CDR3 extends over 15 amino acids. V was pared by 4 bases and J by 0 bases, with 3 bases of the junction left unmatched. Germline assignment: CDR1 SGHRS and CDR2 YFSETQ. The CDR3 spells CASSRTGSSYNEQFF. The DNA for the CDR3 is TGCGCCAGCAGCCGGACAGGGAGCTCCTACAATGAGCAGTTCTTC.

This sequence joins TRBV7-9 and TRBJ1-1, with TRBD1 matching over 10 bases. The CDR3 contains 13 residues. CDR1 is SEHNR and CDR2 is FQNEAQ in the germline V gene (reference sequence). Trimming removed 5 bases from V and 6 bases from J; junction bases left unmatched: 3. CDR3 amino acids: CASSIGQGAEAFF. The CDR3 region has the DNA TGTGCCAGCAGCATCGGACAGGGGGCTGAAGCTTTCTTT.

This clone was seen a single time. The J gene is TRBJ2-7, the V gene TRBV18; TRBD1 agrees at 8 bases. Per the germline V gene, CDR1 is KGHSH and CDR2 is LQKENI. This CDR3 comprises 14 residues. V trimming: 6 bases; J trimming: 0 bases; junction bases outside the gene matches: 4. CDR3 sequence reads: CASSWDRSSYEQYF. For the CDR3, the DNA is TGTGCCAGCTCCTGGGACAGGAGCTCCTACGAGCAGTACTTC.

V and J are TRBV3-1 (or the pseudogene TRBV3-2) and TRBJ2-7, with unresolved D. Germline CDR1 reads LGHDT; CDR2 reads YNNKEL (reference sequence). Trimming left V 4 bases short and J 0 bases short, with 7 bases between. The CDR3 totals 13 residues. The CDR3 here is CASSPLSSYEQYF. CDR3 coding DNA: TGTGCCAGCAGCCCCCTCTCCTCCTACGAGCAGTACTTC.

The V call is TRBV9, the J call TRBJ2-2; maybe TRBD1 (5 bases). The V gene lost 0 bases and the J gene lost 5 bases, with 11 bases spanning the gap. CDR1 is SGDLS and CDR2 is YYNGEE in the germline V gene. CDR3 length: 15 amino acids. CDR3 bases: TGTGCCAGCAGCGTAGGCCAGGGTCGGACCGGGGAGCTGTTTTTT. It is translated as CASSVGQGRTGELFF.

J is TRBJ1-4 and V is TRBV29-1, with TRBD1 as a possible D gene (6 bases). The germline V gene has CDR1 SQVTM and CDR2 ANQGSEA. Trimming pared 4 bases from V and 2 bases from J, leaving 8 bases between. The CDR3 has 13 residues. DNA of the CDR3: TGCAGCGTTGGACAGGCCACTAATGAAAAACTGTTTTTT. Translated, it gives CSVGQATNEKLFF.

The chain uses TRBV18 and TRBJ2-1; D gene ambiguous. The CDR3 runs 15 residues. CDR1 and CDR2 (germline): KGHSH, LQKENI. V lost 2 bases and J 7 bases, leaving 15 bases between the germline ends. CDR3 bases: TGTGCCAGCTCACCAGTCTGGCATACCGGGAATGAGCAGTTCTTC. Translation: CASSPVWHTGNEQFF.

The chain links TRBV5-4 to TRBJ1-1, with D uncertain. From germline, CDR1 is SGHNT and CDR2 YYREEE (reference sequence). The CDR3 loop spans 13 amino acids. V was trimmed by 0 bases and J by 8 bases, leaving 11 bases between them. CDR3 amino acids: CASSLGRGIEAFF. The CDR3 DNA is TGTGCCAGCAGCTTGGGTAGAGGAATCGAAGCTTTCTTT.

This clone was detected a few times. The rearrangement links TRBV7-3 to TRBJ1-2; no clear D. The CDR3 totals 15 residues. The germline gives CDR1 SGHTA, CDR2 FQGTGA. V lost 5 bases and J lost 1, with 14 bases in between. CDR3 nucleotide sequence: TGTGCCAGCAGCCCCGGGATGGGATTTAACTATGGCTACACCTTC. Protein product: CASSPGMGFNYGYTF.

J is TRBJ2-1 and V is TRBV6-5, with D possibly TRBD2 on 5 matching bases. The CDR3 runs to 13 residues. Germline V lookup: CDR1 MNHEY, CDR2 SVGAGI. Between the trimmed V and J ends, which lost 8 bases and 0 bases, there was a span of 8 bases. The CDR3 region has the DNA TGTGCCAGCTATGGGAGCTCCTACAATGAGCAGTTCTTC. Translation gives CASYGSSYNEQFF.

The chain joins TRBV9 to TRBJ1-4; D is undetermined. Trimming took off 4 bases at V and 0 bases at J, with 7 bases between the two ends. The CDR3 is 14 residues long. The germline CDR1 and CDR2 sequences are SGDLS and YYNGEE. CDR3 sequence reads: CASSFSPTNEKLFF. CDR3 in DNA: TGTGCCAGCAGCTTTAGTCCAACTAATGAAAAACTGTTTTTT.

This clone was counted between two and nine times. The CDR3 sequence: CASTRTAPNTGELFF. CDR3 nucleotides: TGTGCCAGCACCCGGACAGCCCCGAACACCGGGGAGCTGTTTTTT. This chain links TRBV6-5 with TRBJ2-2; a possible D gene is TRBD1 (6 bases). Germline V lookup: CDR1 MNHEY, CDR2 SVGAGI. The CDR3 is made up of 15 amino acids. V lost 7 bases to trimming and J lost 0 bases, with 12 bases between them.

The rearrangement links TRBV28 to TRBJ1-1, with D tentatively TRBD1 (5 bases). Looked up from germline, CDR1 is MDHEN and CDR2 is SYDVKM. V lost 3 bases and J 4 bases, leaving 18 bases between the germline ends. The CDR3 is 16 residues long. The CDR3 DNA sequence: TGTGCCAGCAGTTTCCCCCGTGGGGGGTCGGGCACTGAAGCTTTCTTT. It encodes CASSFPRGGSGTEAFF. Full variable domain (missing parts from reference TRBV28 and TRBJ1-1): DVKVTQSSRYLVKRTGEKVFLECVQDMDHENMFWYRQDPGLGLRLIYFSYDVKMKEKGDIPEGYSVSREKKERFSLILESASTNQTSMYLCASSFPRGGSGTEAFFGQGTRLTVV.

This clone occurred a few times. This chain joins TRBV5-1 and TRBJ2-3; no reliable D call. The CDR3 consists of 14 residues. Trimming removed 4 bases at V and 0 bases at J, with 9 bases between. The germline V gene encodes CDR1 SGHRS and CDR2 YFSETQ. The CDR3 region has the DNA TGCGCCAGCAGCAGCCGATTTAGCACAGATACGCAGTATTTT. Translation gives CASSSRFSTDTQYF.

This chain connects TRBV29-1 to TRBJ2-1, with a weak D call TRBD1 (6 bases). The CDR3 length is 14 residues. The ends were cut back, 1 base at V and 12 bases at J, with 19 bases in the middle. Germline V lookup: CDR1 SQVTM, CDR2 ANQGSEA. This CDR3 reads CSVEVGGSGTGQFF. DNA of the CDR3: TGCAGCGTTGAAGTAGGGGGTTCCGGAACTGGGCAGTTCTTC.

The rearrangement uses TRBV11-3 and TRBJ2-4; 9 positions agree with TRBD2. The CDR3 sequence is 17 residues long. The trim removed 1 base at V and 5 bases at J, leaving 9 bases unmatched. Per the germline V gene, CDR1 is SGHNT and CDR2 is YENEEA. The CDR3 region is CASSLGLASGIENIQYF. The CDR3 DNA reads TGTGCCAGCAGCTTAGGATTAGCTAGCGGGATAGAAAACATTCAGTACTTC.

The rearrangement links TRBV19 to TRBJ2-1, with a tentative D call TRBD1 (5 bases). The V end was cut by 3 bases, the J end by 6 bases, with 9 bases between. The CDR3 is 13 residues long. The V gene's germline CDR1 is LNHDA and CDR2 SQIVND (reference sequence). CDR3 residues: CASSIRGFNEQFF. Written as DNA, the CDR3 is TGTGCCAGTAGTATTAGGGGTTTCAATGAGCAGTTCTTC.

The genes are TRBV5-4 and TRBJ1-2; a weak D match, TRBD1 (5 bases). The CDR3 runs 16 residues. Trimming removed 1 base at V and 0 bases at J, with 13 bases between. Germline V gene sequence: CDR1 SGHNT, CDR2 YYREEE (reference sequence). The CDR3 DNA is TGTGCCAGCAGCTTGACAGGACGCCCCTCTAACTATGGCTACACCTTC. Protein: CASSLTGRPSNYGYTF.

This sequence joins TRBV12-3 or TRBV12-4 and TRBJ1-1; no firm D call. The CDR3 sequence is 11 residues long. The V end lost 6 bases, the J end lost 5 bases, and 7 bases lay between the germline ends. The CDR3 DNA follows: TGTGCCAGCAGCGAGCGGACTGAAGCTTTCTTT. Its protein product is CASSERTEAFF.

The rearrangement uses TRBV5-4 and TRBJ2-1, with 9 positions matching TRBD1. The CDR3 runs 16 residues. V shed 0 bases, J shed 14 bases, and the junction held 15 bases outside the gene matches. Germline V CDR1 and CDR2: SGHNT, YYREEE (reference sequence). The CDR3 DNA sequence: TGTGCCAGCAGCTTGGGAGATACTAGTGGGACAGGGAATAAGTTCTTC. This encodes CASSLGDTSGTGNKFF.

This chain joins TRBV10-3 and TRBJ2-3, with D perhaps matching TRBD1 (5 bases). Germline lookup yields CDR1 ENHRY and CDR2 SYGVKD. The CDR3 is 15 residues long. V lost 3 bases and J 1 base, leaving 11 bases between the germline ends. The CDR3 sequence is CAISDGVGGTDTQYF. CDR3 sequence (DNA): TGTGCCATCAGTGACGGTGTAGGGGGCACAGATACGCAGTATTTT.

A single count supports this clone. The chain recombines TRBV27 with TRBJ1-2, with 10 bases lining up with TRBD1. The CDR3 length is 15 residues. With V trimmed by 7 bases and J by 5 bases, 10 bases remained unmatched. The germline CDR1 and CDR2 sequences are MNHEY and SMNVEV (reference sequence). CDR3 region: CASKRTGGSMYGYTF. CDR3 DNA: TGTGCCAGCAAACGGACAGGGGGATCGATGTATGGCTACACCTTC.

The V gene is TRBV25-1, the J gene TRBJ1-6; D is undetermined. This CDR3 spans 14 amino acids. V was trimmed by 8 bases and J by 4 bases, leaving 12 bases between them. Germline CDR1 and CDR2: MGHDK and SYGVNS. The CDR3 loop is CASGPAGYNSPLHF. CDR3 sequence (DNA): TGTGCCAGCGGGCCCGCGGGGTATAATTCACCCCTCCACTTT.

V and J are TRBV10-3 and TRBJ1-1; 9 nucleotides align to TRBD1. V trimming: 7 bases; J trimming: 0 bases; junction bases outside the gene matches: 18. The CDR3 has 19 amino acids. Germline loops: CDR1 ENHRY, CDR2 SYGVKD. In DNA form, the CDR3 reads TGTGCCATCAAGGTTTCCGGGACAGGGCGTCCCGGTGTGAACACTGAAGCTTTCTTT. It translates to CAIKVSGTGRPGVNTEAFF.

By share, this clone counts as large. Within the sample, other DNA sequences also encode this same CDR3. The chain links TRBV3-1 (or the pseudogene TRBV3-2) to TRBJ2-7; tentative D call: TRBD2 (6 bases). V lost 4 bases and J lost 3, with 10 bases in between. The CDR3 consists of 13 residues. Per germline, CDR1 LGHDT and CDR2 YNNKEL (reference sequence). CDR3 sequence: CASSPTDYYEQYF. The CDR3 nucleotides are TGTGCCAGCAGCCCGACGGACTACTACGAGCAGTACTTC.

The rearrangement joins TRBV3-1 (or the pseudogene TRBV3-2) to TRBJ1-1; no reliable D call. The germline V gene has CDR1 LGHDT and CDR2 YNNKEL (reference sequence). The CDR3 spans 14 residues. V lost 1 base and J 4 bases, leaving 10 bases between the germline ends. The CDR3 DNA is TGTGCCAGCAGCCAAGGGTTAGAGGGCACTGAAGCTTTCTTT. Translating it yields CASSQGLEGTEAFF.